This T cell receptor beta chain was obtained from a study of cytomegalovirus exposure and HLA in healthy donors. A remark on this clone: Its target is not known.

A multiplex PCR was run with 60 Vbeta primers and 13 Jbeta primers. The data were produced by immunoSEQ multiplex PCR, yet TCRdb's version contains in-frame clones alone and is incomplete. The data contain about 250,000 clones, nearly 95% of them seen just once; the ten biggest clones take up 1.7%. The trim removed 2 bases at V and 7 bases at J, leaving 7 bases unmatched. Germline lookup yields CDR1 SQVTM and CDR2 ANQGSEA. CDR3 length equals 13 residues. Notes on the study in general: Indistinguishable V segments, including TRBV6-2 and TRBV6-3, were excluded.

The V call is TRBV29-1, the J call TRBJ1-1; the match to TRBD1 covers 7 bases. This receptor was identified in a girl aged 2 to 10 in good health and CMV-seronegative. The sequenced sample consisted of PBMCs. The CDR3 loop reads CSVELRDRYEAFF. CDR3 DNA: TGCAGCGTTGAATTAAGGGACAGATATGAAGCTTTCTTT. The full variable domain, its missing parts supplied by reference TRBV29-1 and TRBJ1-1, is SAVISQKPSRDICQRGTSLTIQCQVDSQVTMMFWYRQQPGQSLTLIATANQGSEATYESGFVIDKFPISRPNLTFSTLTVSNMSPEDSSIYLCSVELRDRYEAFFGQGTRLTVV.